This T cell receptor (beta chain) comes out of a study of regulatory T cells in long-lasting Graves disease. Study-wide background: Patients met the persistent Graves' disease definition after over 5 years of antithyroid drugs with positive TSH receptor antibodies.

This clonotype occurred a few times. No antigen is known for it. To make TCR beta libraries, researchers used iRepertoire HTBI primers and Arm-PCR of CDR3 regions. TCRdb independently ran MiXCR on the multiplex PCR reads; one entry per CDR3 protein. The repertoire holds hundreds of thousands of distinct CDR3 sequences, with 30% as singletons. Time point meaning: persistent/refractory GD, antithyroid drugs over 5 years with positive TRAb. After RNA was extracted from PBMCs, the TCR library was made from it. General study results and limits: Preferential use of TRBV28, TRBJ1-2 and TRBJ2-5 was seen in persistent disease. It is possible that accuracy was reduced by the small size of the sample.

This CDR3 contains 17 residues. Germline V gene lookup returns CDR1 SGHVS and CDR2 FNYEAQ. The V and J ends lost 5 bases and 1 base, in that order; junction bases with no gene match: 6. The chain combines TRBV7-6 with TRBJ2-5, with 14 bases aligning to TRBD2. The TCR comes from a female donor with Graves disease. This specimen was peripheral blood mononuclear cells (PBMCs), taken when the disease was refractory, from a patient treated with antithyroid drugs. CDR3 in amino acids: CASSLGLAGGGQETQYF. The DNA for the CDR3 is TGTGCCAGCAGCCTCGGACTAGCGGGAGGTGGCCAAGAGACCCAGTACTTC.